This entry describes one T cell receptor (beta chain). The antigen is not known. The CDR3 consists of 16 residues. Germline V CDR1 and CDR2: GTSNPN, SVGIG (reference sequence). The V gene end was trimmed by 3 bases and the J gene end by 8 bases; junction bases not matched to a gene: 11. PCR was performed using 60 Vbeta and 13 Jbeta primers. Clones were sequenced by immunoSEQ multiplex PCR, and TCRdb holds only the in-frame ones, with some missing. This sample has roughly 80,000 clones, with roughly 79% found just once. The data were obtained in a study of cytomegalovirus exposure and HLA in healthy donors. Study outcomes and limitations: As was reported, the classifier diagnosed cytomegalovirus status with high specificity and sensitivity.

Sequences were obtained from PBMCs. The V and J genes are TRBV30 and TRBJ2-4, with 12 bases matching TRBD2. The TCR sequence derives from a woman in her 30s in good health and CMV-seronegative. The CDR3 bases are TGTGCCTGGAGCGACGGTATGACTAGCGGGAGTTACATTCAGTACTTC. Translating gives CAWSDGMTSGSYIQYF.